One T cell receptor beta chain is described in this entry. The specificity of this receptor is unknown. Nothing much larger sits one base from this clone, and base qualities are not available. The data are from a study of regulatory T cells in long-lasting Graves disease listed by TCRdb under 2021. Background on the whole study: To count as having persistent Graves' disease, a patient had to have received antithyroid drug treatment for over 5 years with TSH receptor autoantibodies remaining persistently positive. Patients with persistent Graves' disease were compared with patients with newly diagnosed Graves' disease using TCR sequencing and RNA sequencing of peripheral blood. The study was conducted in China and was registered as a clinical trial. TCR sequencing covered about 13 persistent and approximately 20 newly diagnosed Graves' disease patients, some 33 samples in total. In the clinical cohort, patients with persistent Graves' disease had used antithyroid drugs for an average of roughly ten years.

The time point label corresponds to: persistent/refractory GD, antithyroid drugs over 5 years with positive TRAb. RNA was extracted from PBMCs in TRIzol for both TCR sequencing and RNA sequencing. The diagnosis of Graves' disease followed American Thyroid Association guidelines. Recruitment of patients was carried out at an endocrinology department in Xi'an, China. Each patient gave around 9 milliliters of peripheral blood, collected in an EDTA anticoagulant tube. Ficoll Paque Plus density gradient separation was used to isolate PBMCs, and no further T cell sorting was done. An Agilent 2100 Bioanalyzer and agarose gel were used to check RNA quality, while a NanoDrop 2000 measured RNA concentration. From the germline V gene (reference sequence), CDR1 is GTSNPN and CDR2 is SVGIG. V is pared back by 3 bases and J by 0 bases, with 6 bases lying between the germline termini. The CDR3 contains 13 residues, cysteine and phenylalanine counted. Only the CDR3 DNA is retained, 39 bases long and in frame from the first base.

The library was built by means of multiplex PCR. Reads for this sample came from an Illumina HiSeq 4000. CDR3 regions were amplified by Arm-PCR with iRepertoire HTBI primers to construct TCR beta libraries. PCR products were gel purified before sequencing. The source study handled its data this way. Across samples, fewer than 70 TRBV and 13 to 15 TRBJ segments were identified and used for gene usage analysis of CDR3 amino acid clonotypes. Filtered high-quality paired reads were merged into contigs using COPE and FqMerger. Contigs were aligned with BLAST to IMGT TRBV, TRBD and TRBJ reference genes, and CDR3 was defined per IMGT. Clonotypes above 0.1% frequency were classified as highly expanded clones. Shannon entropy served as the measure of repertoire diversity, while the Gini coefficient captured V-J evenness. Clonotypes shared by more than one individual were considered public. In TCRdb, the public reads were trimmed at Q25 with fastp and aligned with MiXCR, with productive beta chains retained. Rows are combined by CDR3 protein, so each entry shows the most common genes and DNA. V and J calls and clone size were set by TCRdb, not the authors. The sample yields roughly 490,000 distinct CDR3 sequences; roughly 22% were counted once. The ten most abundant clones make up 10% to 15% of the sample.

Overall study results and their limits: Lower TCR Shannon entropy and fewer highly expanded clones were observed in persistent Graves' disease patients than in newly diagnosed patients, which suggested clonal expansion. Patients with persistent disease shared more public clonotypes (approximately 2,500) than newly diagnosed patients did (approximately 970). The authors noted that the small sample size was a limitation that may lower accuracy. Only peripheral blood was studied, because thyroid tissue, the primary lesion, was inaccessible. Persistent disease showed preferential use of TRBV28, TRBJ1-2 and TRBJ2-5, whereas newly diagnosed disease favored TRBV20-1 and TRBJ2-1. Sequencing and analysis were limited to the TCR beta chain.

This TCR came from a female donor with Graves disease. Source: peripheral blood mononuclear cells (PBMCs), taken when the disease was refractory, from a patient treated with antithyroid drugs. The chain couples TRBV30 to TRBJ1-3, with the D gene not clear enough to name. The nucleotide sequence is TGTGCCTGGAGGTACCTCTCTGGAAACACCATATATTTT. It codes for CAWRYLSGNTIYF.